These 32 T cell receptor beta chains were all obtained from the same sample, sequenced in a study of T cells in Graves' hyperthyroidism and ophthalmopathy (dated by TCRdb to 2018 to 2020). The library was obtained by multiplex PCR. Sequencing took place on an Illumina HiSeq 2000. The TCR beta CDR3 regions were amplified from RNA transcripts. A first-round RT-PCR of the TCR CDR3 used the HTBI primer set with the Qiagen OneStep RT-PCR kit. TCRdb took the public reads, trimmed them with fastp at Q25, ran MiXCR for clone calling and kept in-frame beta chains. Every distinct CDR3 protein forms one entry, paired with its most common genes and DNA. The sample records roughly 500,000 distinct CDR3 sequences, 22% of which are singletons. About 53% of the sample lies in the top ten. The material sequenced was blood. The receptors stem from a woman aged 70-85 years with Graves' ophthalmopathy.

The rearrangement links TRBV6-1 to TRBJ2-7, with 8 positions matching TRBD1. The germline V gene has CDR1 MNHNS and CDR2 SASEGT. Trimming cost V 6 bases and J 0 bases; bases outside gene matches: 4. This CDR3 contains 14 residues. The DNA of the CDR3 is TGTGCCAGCAGCGCTGACAGGGGCTCCTACGAGCAGTACTTC. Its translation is CASSADRGSYEQYF.

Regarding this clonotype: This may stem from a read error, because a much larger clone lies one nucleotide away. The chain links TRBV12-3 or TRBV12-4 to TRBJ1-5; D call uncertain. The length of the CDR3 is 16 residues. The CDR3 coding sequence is TGTGCCAGCAGTGACACGACCCAAACTGGCAATCAGTCCCAGCATTTT. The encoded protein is CASSDTTQTGNQSQHF.

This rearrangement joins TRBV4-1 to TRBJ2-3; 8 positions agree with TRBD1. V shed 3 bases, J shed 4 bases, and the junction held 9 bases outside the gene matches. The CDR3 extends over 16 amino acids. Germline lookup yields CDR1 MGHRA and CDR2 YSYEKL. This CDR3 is CASSQRTGRTSDTQYF. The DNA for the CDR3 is TGCGCCAGCAGCCAGAGGACAGGGAGGACTTCAGATACGCAGTATTTT.

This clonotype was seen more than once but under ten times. The CDR3, as DNA: TGCAGCGTTATGACAGGGTTTAGAAACACCATATATTTT. Translating it yields CSVMTGFRNTIYF. The rearrangement uses TRBV29-1 and TRBJ1-3, with 7 bases matching TRBD1. This CDR3 comprises 13 residues. The V gene's germline CDR1 is SQVTM and CDR2 ANQGSEA. V trimming: 5 bases; J trimming: 5 bases; junction bases outside the gene matches: 6.

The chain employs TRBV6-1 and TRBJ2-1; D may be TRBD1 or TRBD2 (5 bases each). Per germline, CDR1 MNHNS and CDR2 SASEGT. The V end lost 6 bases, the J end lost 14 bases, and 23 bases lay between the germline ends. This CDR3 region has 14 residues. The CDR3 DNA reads TGTGCCAGCAGAACCGGGGCCAGGGTATCCCGGGAGTTCTTC. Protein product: CASRTGARVSREFF.

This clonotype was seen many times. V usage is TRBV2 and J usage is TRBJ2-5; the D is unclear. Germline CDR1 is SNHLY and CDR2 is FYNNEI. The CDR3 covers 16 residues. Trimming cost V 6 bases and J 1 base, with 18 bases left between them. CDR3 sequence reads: CASSPDGFTFQETQYF. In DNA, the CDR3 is TGTGCCAGCAGCCCAGACGGGTTCACCTTCCAAGAGACCCAGTACTTC.

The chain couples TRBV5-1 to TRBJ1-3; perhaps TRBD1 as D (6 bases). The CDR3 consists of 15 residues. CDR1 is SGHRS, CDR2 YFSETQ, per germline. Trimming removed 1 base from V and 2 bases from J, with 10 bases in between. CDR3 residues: CASSLQGLTGNTIYF. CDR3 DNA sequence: TGCGCCAGCAGCTTGCAGGGGCTGACTGGAAACACCATATATTTT.

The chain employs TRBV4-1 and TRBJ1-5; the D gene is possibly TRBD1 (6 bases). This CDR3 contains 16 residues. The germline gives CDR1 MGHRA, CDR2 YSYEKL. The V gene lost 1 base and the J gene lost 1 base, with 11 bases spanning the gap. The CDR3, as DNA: TGCGCCAGCAGCCAAGTCGGGACACTCAGCAATCAGCCCCAGCATTTT. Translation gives CASSQVGTLSNQPQHF.

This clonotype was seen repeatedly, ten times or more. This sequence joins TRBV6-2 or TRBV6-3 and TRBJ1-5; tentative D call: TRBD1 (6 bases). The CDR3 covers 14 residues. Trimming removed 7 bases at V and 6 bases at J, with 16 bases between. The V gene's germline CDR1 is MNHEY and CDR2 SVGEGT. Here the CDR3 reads CASTRWGAAQPQHF. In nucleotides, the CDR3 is TGTGCCAGCACAAGGTGGGGGGCGGCTCAGCCCCAGCATTTT.

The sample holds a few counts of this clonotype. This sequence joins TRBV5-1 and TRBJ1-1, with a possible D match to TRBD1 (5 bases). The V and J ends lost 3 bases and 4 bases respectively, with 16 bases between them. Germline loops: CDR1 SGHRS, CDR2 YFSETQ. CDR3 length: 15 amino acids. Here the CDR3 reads CASSSRDLMSTEAFF. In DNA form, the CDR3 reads TGCGCCAGCAGCTCCCGGGACCTGATGAGCACTGAAGCTTTCTTT.

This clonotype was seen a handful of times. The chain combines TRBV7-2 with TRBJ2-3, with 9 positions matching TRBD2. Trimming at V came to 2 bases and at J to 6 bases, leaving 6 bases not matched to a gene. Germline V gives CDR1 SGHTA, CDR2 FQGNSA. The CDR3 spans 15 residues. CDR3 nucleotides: TGTGCCAGCAGCTTAATGAGCGGGAGGACGGATACGCAGTATTTT. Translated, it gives CASSLMSGRTDTQYF.

CDR3 nucleotides: TGTGCCAGCAGTGAAGGGTCTGCAGGGGGCAGACAGCCCCAGCATTTT. Protein: CASSEGSAGGRQPQHF. This chain links TRBV6-1 with TRBJ1-5; 8 nucleotides match TRBD1. Germline lookup yields CDR1 MNHNS and CDR2 SASEGT. The CDR3 is 16 amino acids. V trimming: 1 base; J trimming: 7 bases; junction bases outside the gene matches: 9.

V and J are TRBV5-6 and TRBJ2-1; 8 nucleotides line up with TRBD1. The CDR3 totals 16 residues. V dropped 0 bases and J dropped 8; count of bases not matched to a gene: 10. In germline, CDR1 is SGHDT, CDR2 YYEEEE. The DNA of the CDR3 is TGTGCCAGCAGCTTGGATAGGCAGGGGGCAATCGATGAGCAGTTCTTC. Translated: CASSLDRQGAIDEQFF.

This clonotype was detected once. The CDR3 sequence: CAWRLASGGKLFF. In DNA, the CDR3 is TGTGCCTGGAGGCTCGCCTCGGGTGGGAAACTGTTTTTT. The chain has TRBV30 and TRBJ1-4; D ambiguous. This CDR3 is 13 amino acids long. Germline CDR1 reads GTSNPN; CDR2 reads SVGIG (reference sequence). The V end was cut by 3 bases, the J end by 11 bases, with 16 bases between.

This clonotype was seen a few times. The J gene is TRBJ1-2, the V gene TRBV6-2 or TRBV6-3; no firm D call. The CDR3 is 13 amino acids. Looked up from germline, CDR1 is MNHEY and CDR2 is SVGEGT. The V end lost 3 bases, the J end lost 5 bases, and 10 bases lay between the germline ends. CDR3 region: CASSYYSEYGYTF. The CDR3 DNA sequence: TGTGCCAGCAGTTATTATTCAGAATATGGCTACACCTTC.

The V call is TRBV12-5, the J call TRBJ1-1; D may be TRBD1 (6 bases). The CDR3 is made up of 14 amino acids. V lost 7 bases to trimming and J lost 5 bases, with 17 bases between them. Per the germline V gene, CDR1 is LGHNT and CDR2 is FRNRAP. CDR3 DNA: TGTGCTAGTGCCGGGCCAGGGGAGGGTACTGAAGCTTTCTTT. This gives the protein CASAGPGEGTEAFF.

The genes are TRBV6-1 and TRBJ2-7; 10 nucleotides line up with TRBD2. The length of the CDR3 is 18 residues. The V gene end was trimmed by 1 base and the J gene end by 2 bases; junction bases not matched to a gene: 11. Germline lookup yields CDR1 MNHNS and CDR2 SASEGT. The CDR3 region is CASSEGSSSGSLPYEQYF. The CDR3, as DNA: TGTGCCAGCAGTGAAGGCAGCTCTAGCGGGAGTCTCCCCTACGAGCAGTACTTC.

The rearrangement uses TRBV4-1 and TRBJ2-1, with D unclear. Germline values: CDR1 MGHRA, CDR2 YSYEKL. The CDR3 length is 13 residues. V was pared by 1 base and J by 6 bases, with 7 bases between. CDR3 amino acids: CASSQVTSNEQFF. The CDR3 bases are TGCGCCAGCAGCCAAGTCACTTCCAATGAGCAGTTCTTC.

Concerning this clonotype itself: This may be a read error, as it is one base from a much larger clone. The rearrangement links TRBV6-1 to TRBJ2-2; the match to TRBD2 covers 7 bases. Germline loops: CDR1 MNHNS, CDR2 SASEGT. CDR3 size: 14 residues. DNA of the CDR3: TGTGCCTGCAGGAGGGAGGGCACCACCGGGGAGCTGTTTTTT. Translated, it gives CACRREGTTGELFF.

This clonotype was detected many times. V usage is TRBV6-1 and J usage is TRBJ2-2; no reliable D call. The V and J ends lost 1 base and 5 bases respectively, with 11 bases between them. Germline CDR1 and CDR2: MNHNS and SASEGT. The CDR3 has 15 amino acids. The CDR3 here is CASSEVGRWTGELFF. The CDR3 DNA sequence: TGTGCCAGCAGTGAAGTTGGCCGGTGGACCGGGGAGCTGTTTTTT.

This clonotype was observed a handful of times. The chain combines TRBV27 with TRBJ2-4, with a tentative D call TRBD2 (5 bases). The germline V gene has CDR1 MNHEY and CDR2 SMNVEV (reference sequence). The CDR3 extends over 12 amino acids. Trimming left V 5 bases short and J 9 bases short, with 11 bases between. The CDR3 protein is CASSPPGSIQYF. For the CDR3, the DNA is TGTGCCAGCAGTCCGCCGGGGAGCATTCAGTACTTC.

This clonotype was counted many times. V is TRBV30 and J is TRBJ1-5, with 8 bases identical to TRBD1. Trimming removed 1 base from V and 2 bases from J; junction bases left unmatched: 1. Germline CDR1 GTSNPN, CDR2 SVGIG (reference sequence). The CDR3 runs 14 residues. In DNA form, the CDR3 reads TGTGCCTGGAGTGGGACAGGGCGCAATCAGCCCCAGCATTTT. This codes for CAWSGTGRNQPQHF.

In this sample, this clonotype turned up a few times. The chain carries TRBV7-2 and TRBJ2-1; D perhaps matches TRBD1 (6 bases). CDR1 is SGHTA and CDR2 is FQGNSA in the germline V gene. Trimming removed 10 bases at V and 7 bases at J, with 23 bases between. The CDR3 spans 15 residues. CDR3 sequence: CATRTGTLSRNEQFF. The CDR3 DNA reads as TGTGCCACCCGGACCGGGACACTATCTAGGAATGAGCAGTTCTTC.

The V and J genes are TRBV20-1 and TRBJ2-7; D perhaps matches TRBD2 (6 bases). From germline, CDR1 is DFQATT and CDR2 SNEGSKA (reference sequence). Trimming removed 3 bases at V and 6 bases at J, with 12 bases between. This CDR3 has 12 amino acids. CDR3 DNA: TGCAGTGCTAGTTCCGGGAGAGGCGAGCAGTACTTC. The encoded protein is CSASSGRGEQYF.

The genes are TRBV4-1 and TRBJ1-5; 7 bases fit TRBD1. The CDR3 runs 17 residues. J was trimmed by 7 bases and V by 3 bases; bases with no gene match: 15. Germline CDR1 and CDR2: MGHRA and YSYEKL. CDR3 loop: CASSHFAGGGPRQPQHF. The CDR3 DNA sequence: TGCGCCAGCAGCCATTTTGCCGGAGGGGGCCCAAGGCAGCCCCAGCATTTT.

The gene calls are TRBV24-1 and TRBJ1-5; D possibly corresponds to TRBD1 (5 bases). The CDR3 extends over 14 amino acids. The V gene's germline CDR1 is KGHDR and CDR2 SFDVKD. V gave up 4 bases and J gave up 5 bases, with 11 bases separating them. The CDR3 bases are TGTGCCACCAGTGACGGGACCTATGATCAGCCCCAGCATTTT. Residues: CATSDGTYDQPQHF.

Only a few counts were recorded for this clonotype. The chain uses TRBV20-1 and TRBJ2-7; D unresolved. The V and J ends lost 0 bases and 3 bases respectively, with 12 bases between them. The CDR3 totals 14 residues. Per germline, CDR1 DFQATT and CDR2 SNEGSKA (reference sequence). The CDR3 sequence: CSARDPVFDYEQYF. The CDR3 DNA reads TGCAGTGCTAGAGATCCCGTTTTCGACTACGAGCAGTACTTC.

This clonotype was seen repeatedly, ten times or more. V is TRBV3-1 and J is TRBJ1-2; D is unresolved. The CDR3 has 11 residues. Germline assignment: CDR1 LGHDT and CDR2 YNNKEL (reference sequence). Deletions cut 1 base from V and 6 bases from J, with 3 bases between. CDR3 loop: CASSQVDGYTF. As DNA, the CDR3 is TGTGCCAGCAGCCAAGTTGATGGCTACACCTTC. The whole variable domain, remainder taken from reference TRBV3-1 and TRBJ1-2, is DTAVSQTPKYLVTQMGNDKSIKCEQNLGHDTMYWYKQDSKKFLKIMFSYNNKELIINETVPNRFSPKSPDKAHLNLHINSLELGDSAVYFCASSQVDGYTFGSGTRLTVV.

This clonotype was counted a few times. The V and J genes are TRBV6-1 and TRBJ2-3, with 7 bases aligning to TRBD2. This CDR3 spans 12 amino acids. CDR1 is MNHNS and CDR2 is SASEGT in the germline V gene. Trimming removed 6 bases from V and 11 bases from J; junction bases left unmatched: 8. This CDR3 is CASRPASGRQYF. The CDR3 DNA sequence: TGTGCCAGCAGACCCGCTAGCGGTCGGCAGTATTTT.

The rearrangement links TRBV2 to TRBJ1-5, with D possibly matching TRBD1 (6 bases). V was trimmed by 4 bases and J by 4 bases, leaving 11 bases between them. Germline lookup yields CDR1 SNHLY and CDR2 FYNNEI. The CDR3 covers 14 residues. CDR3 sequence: CASSGGRGNQPQHF. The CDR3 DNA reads TGTGCCAGCAGTGGGGGCAGGGGAAATCAGCCCCAGCATTTT.

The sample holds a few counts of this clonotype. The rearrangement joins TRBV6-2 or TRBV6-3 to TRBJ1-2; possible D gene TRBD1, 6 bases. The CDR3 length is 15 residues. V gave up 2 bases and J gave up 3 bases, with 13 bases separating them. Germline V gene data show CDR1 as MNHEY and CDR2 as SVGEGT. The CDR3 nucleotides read TGTGCCAGCAGTTACCCAGGTGCAGGGGACTATGGCTACACCTTC. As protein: CASSYPGAGDYGYTF.

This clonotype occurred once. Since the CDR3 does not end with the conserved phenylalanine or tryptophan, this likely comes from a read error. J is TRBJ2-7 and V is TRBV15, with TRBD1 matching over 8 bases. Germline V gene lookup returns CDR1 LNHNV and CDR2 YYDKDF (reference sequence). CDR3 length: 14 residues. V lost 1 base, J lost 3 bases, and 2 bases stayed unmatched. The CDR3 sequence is CATSRGGTGYEQYL. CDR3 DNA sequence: TGTGCCACCAGCAGAGGAGGGACAGGCTACGAGCAGTACCTC.